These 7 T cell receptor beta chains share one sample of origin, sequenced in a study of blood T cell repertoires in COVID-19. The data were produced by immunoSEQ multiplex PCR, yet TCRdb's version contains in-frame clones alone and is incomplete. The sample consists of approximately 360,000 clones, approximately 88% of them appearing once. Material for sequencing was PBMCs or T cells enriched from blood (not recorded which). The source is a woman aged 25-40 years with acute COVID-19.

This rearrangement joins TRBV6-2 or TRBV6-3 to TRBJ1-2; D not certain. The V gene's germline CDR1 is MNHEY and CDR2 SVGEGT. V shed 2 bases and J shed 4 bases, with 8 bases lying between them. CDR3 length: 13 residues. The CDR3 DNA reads TGTGCCAGCAGTTACCTCCCGGGCTATGGCTACACCTTC. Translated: CASSYLPGYGYTF.

Here the CDR3 DNA reads TGTGCCATCAGTAACCGGGACAGGGGTTACGAGCAGTACTTC. Protein: CAISNRDRGYEQYF. The gene calls are TRBV10-3 and TRBJ2-7; TRBD1 matches 10 bases. V lost 5 bases, J lost 4 bases, and 5 bases stayed unmatched. CDR1 and CDR2 (germline): ENHRY, SYGVKD. The CDR3 runs to 14 residues.

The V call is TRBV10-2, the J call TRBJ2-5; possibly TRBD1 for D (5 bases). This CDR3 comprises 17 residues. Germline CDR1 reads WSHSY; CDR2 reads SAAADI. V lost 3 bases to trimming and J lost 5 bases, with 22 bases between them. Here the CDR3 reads CASSDYPLGASGETQYF. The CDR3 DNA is TGCGCCAGCAGTGATTATCCACTTGGGGCCTCCGGGGAGACCCAGTACTTC.

The CDR3 sequence is CASSQKTGIRTDNSPLHF. The CDR3 DNA sequence: TGCGCCAGCAGCCAAAAAACAGGGATTCGAACGGATAATTCACCCCTCCACTTT. The chain carries TRBV4-1 and TRBJ1-6; a weak D match, TRBD1 (6 bases). The germline gives CDR1 MGHRA, CDR2 YSYEKL. The CDR3 is 18 residues long. The V gene lost 2 bases and the J gene lost 5 bases, with 19 bases spanning the gap.

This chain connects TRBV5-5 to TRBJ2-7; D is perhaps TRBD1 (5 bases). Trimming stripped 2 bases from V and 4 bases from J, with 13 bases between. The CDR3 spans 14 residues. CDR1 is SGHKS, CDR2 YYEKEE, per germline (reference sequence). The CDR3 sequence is CASSLGALGYEQYF. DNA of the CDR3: TGTGCCAGCAGCTTAGGGGCGCTGGGGTACGAGCAGTACTTC.

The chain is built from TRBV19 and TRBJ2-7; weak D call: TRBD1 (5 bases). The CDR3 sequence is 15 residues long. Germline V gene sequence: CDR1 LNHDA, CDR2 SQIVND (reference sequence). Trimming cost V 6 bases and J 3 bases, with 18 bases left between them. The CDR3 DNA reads TGTGCCAGTAGCTTTCAGGGCCCAATCCACTACGAGCAGTACTTC. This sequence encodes CASSFQGPIHYEQYF.

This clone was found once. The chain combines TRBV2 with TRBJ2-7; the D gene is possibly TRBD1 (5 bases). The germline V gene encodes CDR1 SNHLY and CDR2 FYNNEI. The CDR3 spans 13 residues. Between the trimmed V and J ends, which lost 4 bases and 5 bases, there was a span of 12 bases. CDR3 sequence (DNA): TGTGCCAGCAGTGTAGGGGTACCCAACGAGCAGTACTTC. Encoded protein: CASSVGVPNEQYF.